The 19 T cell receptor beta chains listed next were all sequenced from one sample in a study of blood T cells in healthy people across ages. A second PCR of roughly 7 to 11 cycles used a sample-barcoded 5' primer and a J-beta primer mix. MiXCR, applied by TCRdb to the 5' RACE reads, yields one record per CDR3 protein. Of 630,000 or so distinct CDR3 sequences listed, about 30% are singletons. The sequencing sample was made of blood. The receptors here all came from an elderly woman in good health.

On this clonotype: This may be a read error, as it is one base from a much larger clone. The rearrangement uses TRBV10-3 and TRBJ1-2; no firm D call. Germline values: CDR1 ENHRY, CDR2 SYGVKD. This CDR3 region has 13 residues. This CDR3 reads CAISGDSNYGDTF. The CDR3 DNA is TGTGCCATCAGTGGGGATTCTAACTATGGCGACACCTTC.

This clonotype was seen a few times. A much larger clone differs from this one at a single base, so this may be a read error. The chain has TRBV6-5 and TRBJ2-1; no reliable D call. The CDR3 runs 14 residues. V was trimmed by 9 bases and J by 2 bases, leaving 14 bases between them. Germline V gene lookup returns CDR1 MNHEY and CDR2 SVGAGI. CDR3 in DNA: TGTGCCAGTAGGGAAGCGATCCCCTACAATGAGCAGTTCTTC. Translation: CASREAIPYNEQFF.

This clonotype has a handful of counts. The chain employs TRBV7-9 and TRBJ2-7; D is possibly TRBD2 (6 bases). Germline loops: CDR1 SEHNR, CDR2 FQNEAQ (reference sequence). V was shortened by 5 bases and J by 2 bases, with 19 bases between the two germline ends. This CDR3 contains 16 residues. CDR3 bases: TGTGCCAGCAGCCTTGCGTGGGGGGACGTAGCCTACGAGCAGTACTTC. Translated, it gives CASSLAWGDVAYEQYF.

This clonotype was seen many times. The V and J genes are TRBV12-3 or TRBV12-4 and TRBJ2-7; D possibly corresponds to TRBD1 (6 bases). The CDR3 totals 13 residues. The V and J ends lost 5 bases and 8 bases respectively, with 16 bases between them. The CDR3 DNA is TGTGCCAGCAGTACCCGGACAGCCCTCCAGCAGTACTTC. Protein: CASSTRTALQQYF.

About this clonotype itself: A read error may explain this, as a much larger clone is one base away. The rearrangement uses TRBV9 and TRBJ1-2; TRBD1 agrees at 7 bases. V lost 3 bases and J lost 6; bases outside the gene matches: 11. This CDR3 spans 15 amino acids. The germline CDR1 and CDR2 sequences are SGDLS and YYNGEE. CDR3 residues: CASSALPQGGNGYTF. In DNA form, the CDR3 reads TGTGCCAGCAGCGCGCTGCCGCAGGGGGGCAATGGCTACACCTTC.

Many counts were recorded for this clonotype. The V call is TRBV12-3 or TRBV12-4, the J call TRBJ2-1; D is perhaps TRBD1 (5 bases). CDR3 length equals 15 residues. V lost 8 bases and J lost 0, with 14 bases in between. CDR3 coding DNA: TGTGCCAGCCTTGGTGAGACAGCCTCCTACAATGAGCAGTTCTTC. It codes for CASLGETASYNEQFF.

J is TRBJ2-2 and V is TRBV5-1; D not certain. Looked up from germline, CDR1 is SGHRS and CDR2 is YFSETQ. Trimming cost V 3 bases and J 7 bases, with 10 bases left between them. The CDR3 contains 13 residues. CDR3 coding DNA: TGCGCCAGCAGCTCCGCGGTGGGCGGGGAGCTGTTTTTT. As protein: CASSSAVGGELFF.

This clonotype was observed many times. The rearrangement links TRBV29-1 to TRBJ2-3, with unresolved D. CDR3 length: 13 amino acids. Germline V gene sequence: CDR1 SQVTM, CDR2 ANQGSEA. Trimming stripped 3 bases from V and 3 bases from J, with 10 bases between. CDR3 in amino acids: CSVDQKGTDTQYF. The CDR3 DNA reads TGCAGCGTTGATCAGAAGGGTACAGATACGCAGTATTTT.

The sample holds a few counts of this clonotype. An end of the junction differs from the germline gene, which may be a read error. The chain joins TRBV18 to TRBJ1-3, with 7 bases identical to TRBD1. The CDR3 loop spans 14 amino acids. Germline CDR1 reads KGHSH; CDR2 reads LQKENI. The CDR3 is CASSPQGTGNTIYF. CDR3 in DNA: TGTGCCAGCTCGCCACAGGGGACTGGAAACACCATATATTTT.

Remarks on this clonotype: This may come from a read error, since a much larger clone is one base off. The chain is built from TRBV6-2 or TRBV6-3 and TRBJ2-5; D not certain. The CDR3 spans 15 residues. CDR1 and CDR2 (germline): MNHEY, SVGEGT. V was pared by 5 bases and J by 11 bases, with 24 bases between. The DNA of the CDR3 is TGTGCCAGCAGTATCGGACCCGGACGTGGCAATGAGCAGTACTTC. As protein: CASSIGPGRGNEQYF.

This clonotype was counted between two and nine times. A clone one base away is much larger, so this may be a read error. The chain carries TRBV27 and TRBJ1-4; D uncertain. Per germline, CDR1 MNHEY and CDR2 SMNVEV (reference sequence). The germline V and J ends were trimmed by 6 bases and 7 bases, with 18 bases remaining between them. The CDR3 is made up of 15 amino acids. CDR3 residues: CASRRASGWGEKLFF. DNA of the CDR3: TGTGCCAGCAGACGAGCGAGTGGATGGGGTGAAAAACTGTTTTTT.

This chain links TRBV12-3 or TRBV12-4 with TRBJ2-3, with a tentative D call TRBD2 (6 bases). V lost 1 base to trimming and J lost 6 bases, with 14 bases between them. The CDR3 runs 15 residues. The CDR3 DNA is TGTGCCAGCAGTTTAGAGGGTTTTGGGGGGGATACGCAGTATTTT. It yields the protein CASSLEGFGGDTQYF.

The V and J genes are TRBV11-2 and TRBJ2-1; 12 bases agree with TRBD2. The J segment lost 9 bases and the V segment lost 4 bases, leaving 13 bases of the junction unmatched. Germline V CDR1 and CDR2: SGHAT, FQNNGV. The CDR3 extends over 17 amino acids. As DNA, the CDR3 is TGTGCCAGCAGCTCCTCTACCGGGACTAGCGGGTCTGGTGAGCAGTTCTTC. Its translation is CASSSSTGTSGSGEQFF.

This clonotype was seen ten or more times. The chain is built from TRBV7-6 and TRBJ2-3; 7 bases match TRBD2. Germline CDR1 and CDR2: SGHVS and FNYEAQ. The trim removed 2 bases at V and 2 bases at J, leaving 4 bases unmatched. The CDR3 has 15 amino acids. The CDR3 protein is CASSLSGADTDTQYF. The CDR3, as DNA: TGTGCCAGCAGCTTAAGCGGGGCCGACACAGATACGCAGTATTTT.

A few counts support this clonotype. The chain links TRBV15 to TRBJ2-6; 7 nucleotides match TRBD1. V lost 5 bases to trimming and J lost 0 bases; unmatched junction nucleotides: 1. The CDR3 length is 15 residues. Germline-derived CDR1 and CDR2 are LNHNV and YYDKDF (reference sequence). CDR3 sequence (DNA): TGTGCCACCAGCGACAGGGTCTCTGGGGCCAACGTCCTGACTTTC. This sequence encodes CATSDRVSGANVLTF.

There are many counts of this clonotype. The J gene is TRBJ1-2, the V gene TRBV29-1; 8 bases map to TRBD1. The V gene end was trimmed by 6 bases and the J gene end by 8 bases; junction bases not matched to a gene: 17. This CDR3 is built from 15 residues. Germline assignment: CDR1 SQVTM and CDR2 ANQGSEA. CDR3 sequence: CSVDFRGRIMGGYTF. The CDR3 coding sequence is TGCAGCGTCGACTTCAGGGGGCGCATTATGGGGGGCTACACCTTC.

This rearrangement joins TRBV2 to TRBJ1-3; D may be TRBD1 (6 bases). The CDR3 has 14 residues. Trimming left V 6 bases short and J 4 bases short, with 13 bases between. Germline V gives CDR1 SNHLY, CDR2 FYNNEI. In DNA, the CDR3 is TGTGCCAGCAGCCAAGAGGGGGACGGAAACACCATATATTTT. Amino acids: CASSQEGDGNTIYF.

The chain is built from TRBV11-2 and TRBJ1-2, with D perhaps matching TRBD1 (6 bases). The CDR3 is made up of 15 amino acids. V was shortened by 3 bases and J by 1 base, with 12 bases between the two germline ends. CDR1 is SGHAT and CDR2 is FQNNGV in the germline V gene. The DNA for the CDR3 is TGTGCCAGCAGCTTCGCCAGGACAGTTAACTATGGCTACACCTTC. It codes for CASSFARTVNYGYTF.

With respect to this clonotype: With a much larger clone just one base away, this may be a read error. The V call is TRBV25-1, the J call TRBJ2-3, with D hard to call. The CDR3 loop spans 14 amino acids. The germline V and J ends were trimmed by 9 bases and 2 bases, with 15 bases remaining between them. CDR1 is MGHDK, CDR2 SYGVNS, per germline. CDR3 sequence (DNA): TGTGCCAGTTCTCCCGTGGGGAACACAGATACGCAGTATTTT. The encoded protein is CASSPVGNTDTQYF.